Below, 19 T cell receptor beta chains from the same sample are listed, as sequenced in a study of cytomegalovirus exposure and HLA in healthy donors. Primers for the PCR totalled 60 Vbeta and 13 Jbeta. Clones were sequenced by immunoSEQ multiplex PCR, and TCRdb holds only the in-frame ones, with some missing. The sample holds 140,000 or so clones, approximately 81% seen once. Sequencing used PBMCs. Receptor source: a boy aged 2 to 10 in good health and CMV-seronegative.

J is TRBJ1-2 and V is TRBV4-1; TRBD1 aligns across 9 bases. The CDR3 is 16 amino acids. V was clipped by 2 bases and J by 8 bases; unmatched bases: 12. In germline, CDR1 is MGHRA, CDR2 YSYEKL. This CDR3 reads CASSQPKGQGGGGYTF. DNA for the CDR3: TGCGCCAGCAGCCAACCGAAGGGACAGGGTGGAGGCGGCTACACCTTC.

CDR3 nucleotide sequence: TGTGCCAGCAGCTTCGGGACTAGCGGTGACAATGAGCAGTTCTTC. Translated, it gives CASSFGTSGDNEQFF. The rearrangement joins TRBV11-2 to TRBJ2-1; 11 bases align to TRBD2. Trimming took 3 bases from V and 5 from J; bases not matched to a gene: 3. The V gene's germline CDR1 is SGHAT and CDR2 FQNNGV. There are 15 residues in the CDR3.

The chain links TRBV28 to TRBJ1-2; TRBD1 aligns across 9 bases. The CDR3 is 16 residues long. Germline V gives CDR1 MDHEN, CDR2 SYDVKM. V trimming: 4 bases; J trimming: 2 bases; junction bases outside the gene matches: 8. Here the CDR3 DNA reads TGTGCCAGCAGTTCCCCCCGGGACAGGGTCAACTATGGCTACACCTTC. This encodes CASSSPRDRVNYGYTF.

The chain links TRBV10-3 to TRBJ2-7; 9 bases line up with TRBD2. Germline V gives CDR1 ENHRY, CDR2 SYGVKD. The CDR3 covers 15 residues. Unmatched junction bases numbered 5, after V lost 2 bases and J lost 3 bases. CDR3 in DNA: TGTGCCATCAGTGAGGCGGTAGCGGGGGACTACGAGCAGTACTTC. Translation gives CAISEAVAGDYEQYF.

The V call is TRBV5-1, the J call TRBJ2-1; 8 bases match TRBD2. With 0 bases clipped from V and 7 bases from J, the junction kept 9 bases outside the gene matches. This CDR3 spans 16 amino acids. CDR1 and CDR2 (germline): SGHRS, YFSETQ. CDR3 DNA sequence: TGCGCCAGCAGCTTGGGACTAGCGCCCAAAACGAATGAGCAGTTCTTC. Translation gives CASSLGLAPKTNEQFF.

The chain recombines TRBV7-9 with TRBJ1-5; 7 nucleotides line up with TRBD1. CDR1 is SEHNR and CDR2 is FQNEAQ in the germline V gene (reference sequence). J was trimmed by 6 bases and V by 4 bases; bases with no gene match: 6. This CDR3 is built from 14 residues. CDR3 bases: TGTGCCAGCAGCTGGGAGACAGGGACTCAGCCCCAGCATTTT. Encoded protein: CASSWETGTQPQHF.

V usage is TRBV27 and J usage is TRBJ2-6; perhaps TRBD1 as D (6 bases). The V and J ends lost 2 bases and 1 base respectively, with 15 bases between them. Germline loops: CDR1 MNHEY, CDR2 SMNVEV (reference sequence). This CDR3 spans 18 amino acids. The CDR3 sequence is CASSLITGTRSGANVLTF. The CDR3 nucleotides read TGTGCCAGCAGTTTAATTACAGGGACCAGATCTGGGGCCAACGTCCTGACTTTC. Variable domain in full (rest from reference TRBV27 and TRBJ2-6): EAQVTQNPRYLITVTGKKLTVTCSQNMNHEYMSWYRQDPGLGLRQIYYSMNVEVTDKGDVPEGYKVSRKEKRNFPLILESPSPNQTSLYFCASSLITGTRSGANVLTFGAGSRLTVL.

The V and J genes are TRBV5-1 and TRBJ1-2, with 9 bases lining up with TRBD1. Germline V gene lookup returns CDR1 SGHRS and CDR2 YFSETQ. The V and J ends lost 3 bases and 4 bases, in that order; junction bases with no gene match: 4. This CDR3 region has 14 residues. CDR3 nucleotide sequence: TGCGCCAGCAGCTCCGGGACAGGGCCCTATGGCTACACCTTC. It translates to CASSSGTGPYGYTF.

The genes are TRBV2 and TRBJ2-1; maybe TRBD2 (5 bases). Trimming cost V 3 bases and J 5 bases, with 11 bases left between them. The CDR3 is made up of 14 amino acids. The V gene's germline CDR1 is SNHLY and CDR2 FYNNEI. The CDR3 region has the DNA TGTGCCAGCAGTGAGAGGGCAGCAAACAATGAGCAGTTCTTC. Translated, it gives CASSERAANNEQFF.

V and J are TRBV5-5 and TRBJ2-7; 10 nucleotides line up with TRBD2. The V gene's germline CDR1 is SGHKS and CDR2 YYEKEE (reference sequence). There are 18 residues in the CDR3. Losses at the gene ends were 1 base for V and 3 bases for J; bases not matched to a gene: 13. In DNA form, the CDR3 reads TGTGCCAGCAGCTTGAACCCTCGAGGACTAGCGGAGCTCTACGAGCAGTACTTC. This translates into CASSLNPRGLAELYEQYF.

The rearrangement links TRBV6-1 to TRBJ1-6; a weak D match, TRBD1 (6 bases). Germline V gene data show CDR1 as MNHNS and CDR2 as SASEGT. This CDR3 is 13 amino acids long. V was clipped by 6 bases and J by 7 bases, with 10 bases between them. CDR3 coding DNA: TGTGCCAGCAGCGGCAGGGGAAATTCACCCCTCCACTTT. Amino acids: CASSGRGNSPLHF.

The chain links TRBV27 to TRBJ1-2, with D possibly matching TRBD1 (6 bases). The germline V and J ends were trimmed by 8 bases and 3 bases, with 10 bases remaining between them. Germline CDR1 MNHEY, CDR2 SMNVEV (reference sequence). The CDR3 is made up of 12 amino acids. The CDR3 spells CASGGQYYGYTF. The CDR3 coding sequence is TGTGCCAGCGGAGGACAGTACTATGGCTACACCTTC.

J is TRBJ2-2 and V is TRBV19, with 9 positions matching TRBD1. J gave up 3 bases and V 7 bases, and 0 bases lay outside the gene matches. This CDR3 has 13 residues. Germline V gene lookup returns CDR1 LNHDA and CDR2 SQIVND (reference sequence). The CDR3 nucleotides read TGTGCCAGTAACAGGGGGCACACCGGGGAGCTGTTTTTT. As protein: CASNRGHTGELFF. The full variable domain, with the rest looked up from reference TRBV19 and TRBJ2-2, is DGGITQSPKYLFRKEGQNVTLSCEQNLNHDAMYWYRQDPGQGLRLIYYSQIVNDFQKGDIAEGYSVSREKKESFPLTVTSAQKNPTAFYLCASNRGHTGELFFGEGSRLTVL.

V usage is TRBV2 and J usage is TRBJ2-1; 7 bases map to TRBD1. Per germline, CDR1 SNHLY and CDR2 FYNNEI. V shed 10 bases, J shed 0 bases, and the junction held 9 bases outside the gene matches. CDR3 length: 15 amino acids. CDR3 DNA sequence: TGTGCCACCCAGGACAGGCCGAGCTCCTACAATGAGCAGTTCTTC. This sequence encodes CATQDRPSSYNEQFF.

This clone came up once. The rearrangement links TRBV27 to TRBJ1-2; 8 bases are shared with TRBD1. This CDR3 has 14 residues. The germline V gene has CDR1 MNHEY and CDR2 SMNVEV (reference sequence). V trimming: 6 bases; J trimming: 2 bases; junction bases outside the gene matches: 5. CDR3 sequence: CASRGDRYNYGYTF. As DNA, the CDR3 is TGTGCCAGCAGGGGGGACAGGTACAACTATGGCTACACCTTC.

V and J are TRBV4-3 and TRBJ2-5, with D tentatively TRBD1 (5 bases). The DNA end favors TRBJ2-7, so the J call may be wrong. In germline, CDR1 is LGHNA, CDR2 YSLEER. This CDR3 has 13 residues. Written as DNA, the CDR3 is TGCGCCAGCAGCCAAGATAGGGGCTACGAGCAGTACTTC. Translation gives CASSQDRGYEQYF.

The rearrangement links TRBV4-2 to TRBJ2-3, with D possibly TRBD2 on 5 matching bases. Looked up from germline, CDR1 is LGHNA and CDR2 is YNFKEQ. Between the trimmed V and J ends, which lost 0 bases and 6 bases, there was a span of 7 bases. The CDR3 is 13 amino acids. CDR3 loop: CASSQDGGDTQYF. The CDR3 DNA sequence: TGTGCCAGCAGCCAAGACGGCGGGGATACGCAGTATTTT.

This clone was seen a single time. The gene calls are TRBV12-5 and TRBJ2-6; 8 nucleotides line up with TRBD1. The CDR3 has 17 residues. The junction had 6 bases not matched to a gene; V was cut back by 1 base and J by 4 bases. Germline V CDR1 and CDR2: LGHNT, FRNRAP. CDR3 DNA sequence: TGTGCTAGTGGTTTGGGACAGGGGACGAGGGGGGCCAACGTCCTGACTTTC. It yields the protein CASGLGQGTRGANVLTF.

The chain recombines TRBV7-9 with TRBJ1-1; D gene ambiguous. The germline V gene encodes CDR1 SEHNR and CDR2 FQNEAQ (reference sequence). This CDR3 contains 17 residues. V shed 3 bases and J shed 1 base, with 18 bases lying between them. CDR3 protein: CASSFTIPGNPNTEAFF. The CDR3 DNA is TGTGCCAGCAGCTTCACAATACCGGGAAATCCGAACACTGAAGCTTTCTTT.